Each of the 20 T cell receptor beta chains below was sequenced from the same sample in a study of blood T cells in healthy people across ages. The authors ran a second PCR of about 6 to 11 cycles using a sample-barcoded 5' primer and a J-beta primer mix. TCRdb fed the 5' RACE reads into MiXCR, producing one record per CDR3 protein. The table lists around 1.5 million distinct CDR3 sequences, about 43% of them singletons, with roughly 7.7% in the top ten. Sequencing was done on a sample of blood. Every receptor here comes from a woman between 18 and 29 years old in good health.

CDR3 loop: CASSDTEYQETQYF. CDR3 nucleotides: TGTGCCAGCAGTGATACGGAGTACCAAGAGACCCAGTACTTC. This rearrangement joins TRBV2 to TRBJ2-5; D not resolved. V shed 3 bases and J shed 0 bases, with 8 bases lying between them. Germline V CDR1 and CDR2: SNHLY, FYNNEI. This CDR3 has 14 residues.

The J gene is TRBJ1-1, the V gene TRBV6-5, with TRBD1 matching 8 bases. This CDR3 spans 13 amino acids. The J segment lost 6 bases and the V segment lost 2 bases, leaving 2 bases of the junction unmatched. The germline gives CDR1 MNHEY, CDR2 SVGAGI. DNA for the CDR3: TGTGCCAGCAGTTACGCAGGGGGCCCTGAAGCTTTCTTT. This translates into CASSYAGGPEAFF.

V and J are TRBV5-1 and TRBJ1-5; D unresolved. Germline V gene lookup returns CDR1 SGHRS and CDR2 YFSETQ. Trimming shortened V by 0 bases and J by 2 bases, and 6 bases separated the two germline ends. This CDR3 comprises 14 residues. The CDR3 protein is CASSLEPGNQPQHF. The CDR3 DNA is TGCGCCAGCAGCTTGGAGCCAGGCAATCAGCCCCAGCATTTT. The whole variable domain, filled in from reference TRBV5-1 and TRBJ1-5, reads KAGVTQTPRYLIKTRGQQVTLSCSPISGHRSVSWYQQTPGQGLQFLFEYFSETQRNKGNFPGRFSGRQFSNSRSEMNVSTLELGDSALYLCASSLEPGNQPQHFGDGTRLSIL.

The rearrangement joins TRBV9 to TRBJ1-4; possible D gene TRBD1, 6 bases. The CDR3 has 15 amino acids. Germline V gene sequence: CDR1 SGDLS, CDR2 YYNGEE. The V and J ends lost 1 base and 5 bases respectively, with 12 bases between them. The CDR3, as DNA: TGTGCCAGCAGCGTAATGGGGGGCGTAAATGAAAAACTGTTTTTT. This encodes CASSVMGGVNEKLFF.

The genes are TRBV9 and TRBJ2-6, with 9 bases aligning to TRBD1. This CDR3 spans 22 amino acids. Germline CDR1 is SGDLS and CDR2 is YYNGEE. With V trimmed by 6 bases and J by 0 bases, 22 bases remained unmatched. CDR3 coding DNA: TGTGCCAGCACCGAACGCCGGGACAGGGAATTTCACACCATCTCTGGGGCCAACGTCCTGACTTTC. Translating gives CASTERRDREFHTISGANVLTF.

About this clonotype itself: Germline is not matched at one junction end, which may reflect a read error. The chain is built from TRBV2 and TRBJ2-3; TRBD2 aligns across 8 bases. The CDR3 sequence is 18 residues long. Germline CDR1 SNHLY, CDR2 FYNNEI. CDR3 coding DNA: TGTACCAGCAGTGAAGGTCGGTTTAGCGGGGTCTTCACAGATACGCAGTATTTT. It specifies CTSSEGRFSGVFTDTQYF.

This clonotype occurred a few times. In nucleotides, the CDR3 is TGTGCCAGCAGCCGCCGGGGGACTACAGATACGCAGTATTTT. Protein: CASSRRGTTDTQYF. The V gene is TRBV7-2, the J gene TRBJ2-3, with D maybe TRBD2 (6 bases). Germline loops: CDR1 SGHTA, CDR2 FQGNSA. The germline V and J ends were trimmed by 5 bases and 3 bases, with 12 bases remaining between them. This CDR3 contains 14 residues. Complete variable domain (other parts from reference TRBV7-2 and TRBJ2-3): GAGVSQSPSNKVTEKGKDVELRCDPISGHTALYWYRQSLGQGLEFLIYFQGNSAPDKSGLPSDRFSAERTGGSVSTLTIQRTQQEDSAVYLCASSRRGTTDTQYFGPGTRLTVL.

Remarks on this clonotype: The junction differs from germline at one of its ends, possibly a read error. The rearrangement joins TRBV7-2 to TRBJ2-3, with 8 positions matching TRBD2. Germline V gene sequence: CDR1 SGHTA, CDR2 FQGNSA. The CDR3 has 15 residues. The CDR3 sequence: CASSLRGGTTDTQYF. The CDR3 DNA reads as TGTGCCAGCAGCTTACGCGGGGGGACGACAGATACGCAATATTTT.

The chain carries TRBV7-2 and TRBJ1-2; no definite D call. Per germline, CDR1 SGHTA and CDR2 FQGNSA. This CDR3 spans 12 amino acids. V gave up 1 base and J gave up 8 bases, with 8 bases separating them. The CDR3 DNA sequence: TGTGCCAGCAGCTTAGTAGGGTTGGGCTACACCTTC. This translates into CASSLVGLGYTF. Together with reference TRBV7-2 and TRBJ1-2, the CDR3 gives the full variable domain: GAGVSQSPSNKVTEKGKDVELRCDPISGHTALYWYRQSLGQGLEFLIYFQGNSAPDKSGLPSDRFSAERTGGSVSTLTIQRTQQEDSAVYLCASSLVGLGYTFGSGTRLTVV.

This clonotype was counted only a few times. The chain couples TRBV7-2 to TRBJ1-2, with a tentative D call TRBD1 (5 bases). The germline V gene has CDR1 SGHTA and CDR2 FQGNSA. This CDR3 has 17 residues. With 5 bases removed from V and 4 bases from J, the gap between germline ends came to 23 bases. CDR3 sequence reads: CASSPMEGKGSFYGYTF. The CDR3 DNA reads as TGTGCCAGCAGCCCCATGGAGGGGAAGGGGTCCTTCTATGGCTACACCTTC.

The chain joins TRBV7-6 to TRBJ2-3, with 9 nucleotides matching TRBD2. CDR1 is SGHVS, CDR2 FNYEAQ, per germline. The CDR3 has 14 amino acids. V shed 2 bases, J shed 6 bases, and the junction held 3 bases outside the gene matches. The CDR3 nucleotides are TGTGCCAGCAGCTTAAGTGGGACTAGCGATACGCAGTATTTT. It specifies CASSLSGTSDTQYF.

CDR3 DNA: TGTGCCAGCAAAAGGGGTTCCGGAGATACGCAGTATTTT. This codes for CASKRGSGDTQYF. The rearrangement uses TRBV2 and TRBJ2-3; a weak D match, TRBD1 (5 bases). The germline CDR1 and CDR2 sequences are SNHLY and FYNNEI. The V end lost 7 bases, the J end lost 5 bases, and 13 bases lay between the germline ends. The CDR3 runs to 13 residues.

This chain connects TRBV7-3 to TRBJ1-2; TRBD1 is a possible D gene (5 bases). With 4 bases removed from V and 8 bases from J, the gap between germline ends came to 14 bases. The CDR3 is made up of 13 amino acids. CDR1 and CDR2 (germline): SGHTA, FQGTGA. CDR3 amino acids: CASSSQGPEGYTF. The CDR3 DNA reads TGTGCCAGCAGCTCTCAGGGTCCCGAGGGCTACACCTTC.

This clonotype was observed a few times. The V and J genes are TRBV2 and TRBJ2-1; D unresolved. The CDR3 is made up of 15 amino acids. Germline CDR1 reads SNHLY; CDR2 reads FYNNEI. V lost 7 bases, J lost 0 bases, and 13 bases lay in between. CDR3 protein: CASNEAVSSYNEQFF. In DNA form, the CDR3 reads TGTGCCAGCAACGAGGCGGTGAGCTCCTACAATGAGCAGTTCTTC. Full variable domain (rest looked up from reference TRBV2 and TRBJ2-1): EPEVTQTPSHQVTQMGQEVILRCVPISNHLYFYWYRQILGQKVEFLVSFYNNEISEKSEIFDDQFSVERPDGSNFTLKIRSTKLEDSAMYFCASNEAVSSYNEQFFGPGTRLTVL.

This clonotype appeared a single time. The chain combines TRBV5-6 with TRBJ2-1, with 8 bases that match TRBD1. This CDR3 comprises 14 residues. V shed 6 bases, J shed 7 bases, and the junction held 9 bases outside the gene matches. Germline V gene sequence: CDR1 SGHDT, CDR2 YYEEEE. In DNA, the CDR3 is TGTGCCAGCATCCAGGGGGCTACGGGGAATGAGCAGTTCTTC. Translation gives CASIQGATGNEQFF.

The chain links TRBV5-1 to TRBJ2-3; D unresolved. Germline CDR1 and CDR2: SGHRS and YFSETQ. The CDR3 is 15 amino acids. V lost 2 bases and J lost 2, with 12 bases in between. The CDR3 DNA sequence: TGCGCCAGCAGCTTTTCCCCCACCCCCACAGATACGCAGTATTTT. Translated: CASSFSPTPTDTQYF.

In the case of this clonotype: Its ends do not fully match the called genes, so a read error is possible. The chain is built from TRBV29-1 and TRBJ2-5; D is unresolved. The CDR3 consists of 12 residues. Germline CDR1 reads SQVTM; CDR2 reads ANQGSEA. DNA of the CDR3: TGCGGCGTTGCACAGCCCCAAGAGACCCAGTACTTC. This translates into CGVAQPQETQYF.

The V call is TRBV14, the J call TRBJ2-1; D could derive from TRBD1 or TRBD2 (5 bases each). The ends were cut back, 11 bases at V and 2 bases at J, with 16 bases in the middle. Germline values: CDR1 SGHDN, CDR2 FVKESK. This CDR3 spans 14 amino acids. The CDR3 loop reads CAVSPGTTYNEQFF. The CDR3 coding sequence is TGTGCCGTATCCCCCGGGACGACCTACAATGAGCAGTTCTTC. Full variable domain (remainder filled in from reference TRBV14 and TRBJ2-1): EAGVTQFPSHSVIEKGQTVTLRCDPISGHDNLYWYRRVMGKEIKFLLHFVKESKQDESGMPNNRFLAERTGGTYSTLKVQPAELEDSGVYFCAVSPGTTYNEQFFGPGTRLTVL.

The chain combines TRBV6-5 with TRBJ1-5; TRBD1 matches 8 bases. This CDR3 comprises 14 residues. Germline V lookup: CDR1 MNHEY, CDR2 SVGAGI. Losses at the gene ends were 6 bases for V and 10 bases for J; bases not matched to a gene: 11. The CDR3 coding sequence is TGTGCCAGCAGAGTGACAGGGGACATTTCACCCCAGCATTTT. This gives the protein CASRVTGDISPQHF.

This clonotype was observed a few times. The chain uses TRBV20-1 and TRBJ2-7; TRBD1 matches at 9 bases. Looked up from germline, CDR1 is DFQATT and CDR2 is SNEGSKA (reference sequence). The CDR3 has 13 amino acids. V lost 2 bases, J lost 5 bases, and 4 bases stayed unmatched. CDR3 DNA sequence: TGCAGTGCTAGAACAGGGGGCGAAGACGAGCAGTACTTC. This sequence encodes CSARTGGEDEQYF.